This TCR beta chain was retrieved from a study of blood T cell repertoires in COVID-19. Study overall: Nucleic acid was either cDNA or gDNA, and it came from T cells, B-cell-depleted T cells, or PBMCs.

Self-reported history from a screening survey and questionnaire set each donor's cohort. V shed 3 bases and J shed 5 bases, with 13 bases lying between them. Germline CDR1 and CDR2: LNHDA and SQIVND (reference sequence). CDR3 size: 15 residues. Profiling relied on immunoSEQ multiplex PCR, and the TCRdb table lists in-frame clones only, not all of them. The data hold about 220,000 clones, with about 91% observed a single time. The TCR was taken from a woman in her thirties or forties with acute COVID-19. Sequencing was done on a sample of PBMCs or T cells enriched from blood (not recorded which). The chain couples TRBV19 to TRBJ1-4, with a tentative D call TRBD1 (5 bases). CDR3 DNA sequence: TGTGCCAGTAGTATCTCGGGGGGTCCCAATGAAAAACTGTTTTTT. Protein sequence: CASSISGGPNEKLFF.